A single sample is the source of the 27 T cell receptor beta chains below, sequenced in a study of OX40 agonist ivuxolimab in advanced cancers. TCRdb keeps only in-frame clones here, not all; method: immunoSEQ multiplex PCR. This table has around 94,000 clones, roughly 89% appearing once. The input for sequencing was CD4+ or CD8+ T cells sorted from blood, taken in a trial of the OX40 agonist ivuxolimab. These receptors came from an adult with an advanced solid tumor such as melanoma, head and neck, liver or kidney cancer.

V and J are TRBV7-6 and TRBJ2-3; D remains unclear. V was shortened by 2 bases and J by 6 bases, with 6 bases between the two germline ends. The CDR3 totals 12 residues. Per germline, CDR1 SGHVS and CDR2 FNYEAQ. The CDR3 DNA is TGTGCCAGCAGCTTAATATTGGATACGCAGTATTTT. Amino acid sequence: CASSLILDTQYF.

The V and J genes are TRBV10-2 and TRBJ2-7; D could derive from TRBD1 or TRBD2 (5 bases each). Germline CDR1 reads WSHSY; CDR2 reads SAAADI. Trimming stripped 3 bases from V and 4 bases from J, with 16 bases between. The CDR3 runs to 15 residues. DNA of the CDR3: TGCGCCAGCAGTGAACCGGGGCGGAGTTCTTACGAGCAGTACTTC. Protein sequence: CASSEPGRSSYEQYF.

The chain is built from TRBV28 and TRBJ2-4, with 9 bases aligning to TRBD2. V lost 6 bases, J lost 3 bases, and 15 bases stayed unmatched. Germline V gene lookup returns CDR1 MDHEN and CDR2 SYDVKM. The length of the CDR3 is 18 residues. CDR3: CASSTIAGAPGNKNIQYF. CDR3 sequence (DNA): TGTGCCAGCAGCACCATAGCGGGAGCCCCAGGGAACAAAAACATTCAGTACTTC.

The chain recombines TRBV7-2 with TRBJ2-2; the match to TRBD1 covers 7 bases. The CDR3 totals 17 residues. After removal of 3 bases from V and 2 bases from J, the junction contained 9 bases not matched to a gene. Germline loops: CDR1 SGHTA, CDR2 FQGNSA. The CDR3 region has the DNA TGTGCCAGCAGCTTGGATCCTGGGACAGTCAACACCGGGGAGCTGTTTTTT. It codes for CASSLDPGTVNTGELFF.

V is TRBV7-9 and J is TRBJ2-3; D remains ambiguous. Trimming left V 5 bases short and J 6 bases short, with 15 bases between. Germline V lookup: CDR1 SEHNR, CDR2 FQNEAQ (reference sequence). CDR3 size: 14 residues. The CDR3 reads CASSPGPEADTQYF. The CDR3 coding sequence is TGTGCCAGCAGCCCCGGACCCGAAGCGGATACGCAGTATTTT.

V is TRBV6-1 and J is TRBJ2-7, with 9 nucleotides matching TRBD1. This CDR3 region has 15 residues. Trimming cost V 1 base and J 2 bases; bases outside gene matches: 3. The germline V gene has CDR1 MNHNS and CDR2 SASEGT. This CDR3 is CASSEGGTGPYEQYF. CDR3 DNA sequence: TGTGCCAGCAGTGAAGGGGGGACAGGGCCCTACGAGCAGTACTTC.

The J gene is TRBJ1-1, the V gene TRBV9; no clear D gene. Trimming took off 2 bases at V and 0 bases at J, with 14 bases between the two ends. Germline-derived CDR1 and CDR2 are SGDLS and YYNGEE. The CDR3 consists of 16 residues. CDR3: CASSVGGFRMNTEAFF. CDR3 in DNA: TGTGCCAGCAGCGTCGGTGGGTTTCGGATGAACACTGAAGCTTTCTTT. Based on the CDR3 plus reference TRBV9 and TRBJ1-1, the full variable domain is DSGVTQTPKHLITATGQRVTLRCSPRSGDLSVYWYQQSLDQGLQFLIQYYNGEERAKGNILERFSAQQFPDLHSELNLSSLELGDSALYFCASSVGGFRMNTEAFFGQGTRLTVV.

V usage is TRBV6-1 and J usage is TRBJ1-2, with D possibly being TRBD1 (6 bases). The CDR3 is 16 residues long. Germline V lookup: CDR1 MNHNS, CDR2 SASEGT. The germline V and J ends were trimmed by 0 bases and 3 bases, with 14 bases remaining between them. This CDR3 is CASSEAFFGQYYGYTF. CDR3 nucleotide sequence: TGTGCCAGCAGTGAAGCTTTTTTTGGACAGTACTATGGCTACACCTTC.

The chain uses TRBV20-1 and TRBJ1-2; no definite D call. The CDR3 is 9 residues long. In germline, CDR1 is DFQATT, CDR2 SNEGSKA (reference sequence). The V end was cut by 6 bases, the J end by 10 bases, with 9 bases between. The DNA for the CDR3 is TGCAGTGCCTCCGATTCCTACACCTTC. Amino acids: CSASDSYTF.

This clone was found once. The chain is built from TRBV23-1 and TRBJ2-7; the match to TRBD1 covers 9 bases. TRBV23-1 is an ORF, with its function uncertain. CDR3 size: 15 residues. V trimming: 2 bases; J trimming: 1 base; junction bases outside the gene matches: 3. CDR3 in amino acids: CASSQADRGSYEQYF. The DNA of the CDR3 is TGCGCCAGCAGTCAAGCGGACAGGGGATCCTACGAGCAGTACTTC.

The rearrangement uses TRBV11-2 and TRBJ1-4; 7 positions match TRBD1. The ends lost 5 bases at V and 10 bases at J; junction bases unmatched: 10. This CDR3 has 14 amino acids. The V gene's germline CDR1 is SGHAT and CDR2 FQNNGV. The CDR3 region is CASSASGGLGKLFF. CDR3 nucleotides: TGTGCCAGCAGCGCATCAGGGGGGTTGGGAAAACTGTTTTTT.

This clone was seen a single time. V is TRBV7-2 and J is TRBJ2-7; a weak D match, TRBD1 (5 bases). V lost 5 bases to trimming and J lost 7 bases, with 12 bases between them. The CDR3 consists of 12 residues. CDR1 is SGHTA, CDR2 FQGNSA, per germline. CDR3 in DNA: TGTGCCAGCAGCCCAGGGTGGGCGGAGCAGTACTTC. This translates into CASSPGWAEQYF.

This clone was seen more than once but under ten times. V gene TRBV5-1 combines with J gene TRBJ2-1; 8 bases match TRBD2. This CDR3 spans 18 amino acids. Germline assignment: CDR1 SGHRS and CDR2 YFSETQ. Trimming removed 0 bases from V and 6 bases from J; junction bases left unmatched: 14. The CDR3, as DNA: TGCGCCAGCAGCTTGGCCGCGTTTAGCGGGATGAACCGCAATGAGCAGTTCTTC. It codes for CASSLAAFSGMNRNEQFF. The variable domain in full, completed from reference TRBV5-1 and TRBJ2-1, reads KAGVTQTPRYLIKTRGQQVTLSCSPISGHRSVSWYQQTPGQGLQFLFEYFSETQRNKGNFPGRFSGRQFSNSRSEMNVSTLELGDSALYLCASSLAAFSGMNRNEQFFGPGTRLTVL.

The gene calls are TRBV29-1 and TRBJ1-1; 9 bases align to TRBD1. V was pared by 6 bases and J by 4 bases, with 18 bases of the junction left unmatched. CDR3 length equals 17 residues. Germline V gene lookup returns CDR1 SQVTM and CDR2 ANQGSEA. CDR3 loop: CSVPYRGTGLGVTEAFF. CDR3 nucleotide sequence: TGCAGCGTGCCATACCGGGGGACAGGGCTTGGGGTCACTGAAGCTTTCTTT.

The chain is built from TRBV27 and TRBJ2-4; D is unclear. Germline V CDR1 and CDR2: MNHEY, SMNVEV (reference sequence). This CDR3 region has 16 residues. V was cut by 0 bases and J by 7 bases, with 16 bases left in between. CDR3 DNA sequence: TGTGCCAGCAGTTTATCGCTCGGCCCCACTTGGAACATTCAGTACTTC. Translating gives CASSLSLGPTWNIQYF.

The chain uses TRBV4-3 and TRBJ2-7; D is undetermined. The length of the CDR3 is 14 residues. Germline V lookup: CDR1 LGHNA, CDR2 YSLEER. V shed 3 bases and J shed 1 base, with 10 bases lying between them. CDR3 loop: CASSQSLVSYEQYF. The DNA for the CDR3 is TGCGCCAGCAGCCAGTCCCTCGTATCCTACGAGCAGTACTTC.

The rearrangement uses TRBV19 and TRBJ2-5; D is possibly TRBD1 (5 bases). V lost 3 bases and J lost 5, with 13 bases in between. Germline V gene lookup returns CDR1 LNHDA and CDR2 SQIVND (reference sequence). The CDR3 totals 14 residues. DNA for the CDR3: TGTGCCAGTAGTATTTCAGGGTCGTGGGAGACCCAGTACTTC. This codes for CASSISGSWETQYF.

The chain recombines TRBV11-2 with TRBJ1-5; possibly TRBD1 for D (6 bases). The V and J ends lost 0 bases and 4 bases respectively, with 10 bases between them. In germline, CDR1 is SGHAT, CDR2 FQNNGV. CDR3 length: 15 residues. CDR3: CASSLDGGPNQPQHF. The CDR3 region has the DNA TGTGCCAGCAGCTTAGATGGGGGCCCGAATCAGCCCCAGCATTTT. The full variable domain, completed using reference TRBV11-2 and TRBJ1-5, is EAGVAQSPRYKIIEKRQSVAFWCNPISGHATLYWYQQILGQGPKLLIQFQNNGVVDDSQLPKDRFSAERLKGVDSTLKIQPAKLEDSAVYLCASSLDGGPNQPQHFGDGTRLSIL.

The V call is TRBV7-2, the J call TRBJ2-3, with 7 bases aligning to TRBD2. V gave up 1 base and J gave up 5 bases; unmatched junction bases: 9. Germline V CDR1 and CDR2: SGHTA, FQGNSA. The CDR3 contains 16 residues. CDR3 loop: CASSLGPGGGEDTQYF. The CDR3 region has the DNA TGTGCCAGCAGCTTAGGTCCGGGTGGGGGGGAAGATACGCAGTATTTT.

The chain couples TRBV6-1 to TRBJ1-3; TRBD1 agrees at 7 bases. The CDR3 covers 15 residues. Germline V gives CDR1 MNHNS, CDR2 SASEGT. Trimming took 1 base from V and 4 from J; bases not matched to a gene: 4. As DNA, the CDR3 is TGTGCCAGCAGTGAAGACAGGGGACGAGGAAACACCATATATTTT. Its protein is CASSEDRGRGNTIYF.

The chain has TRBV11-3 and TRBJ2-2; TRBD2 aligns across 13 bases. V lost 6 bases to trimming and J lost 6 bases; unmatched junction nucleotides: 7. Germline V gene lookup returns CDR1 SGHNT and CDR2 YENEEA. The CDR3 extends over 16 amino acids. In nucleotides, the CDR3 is TGTGCCAGCAGTCGGACTAGCGGGAGCTATCCCGGGGAGCTGTTTTTT. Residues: CASSRTSGSYPGELFF.

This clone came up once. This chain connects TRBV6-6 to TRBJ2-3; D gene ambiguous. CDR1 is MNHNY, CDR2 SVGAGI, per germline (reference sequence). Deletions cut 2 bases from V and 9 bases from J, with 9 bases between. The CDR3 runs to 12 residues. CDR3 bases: TGTGCCAGCAGTTACGAACGAGGAACGCAGTATTTT. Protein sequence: CASSYERGTQYF.

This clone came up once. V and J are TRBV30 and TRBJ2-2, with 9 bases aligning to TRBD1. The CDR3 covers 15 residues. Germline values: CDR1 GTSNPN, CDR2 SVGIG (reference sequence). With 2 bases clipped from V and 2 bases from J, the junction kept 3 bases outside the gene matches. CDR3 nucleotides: TGTGCCTGGAGTTGGGGACAGGGTAACACCGGGGAGCTGTTTTTT. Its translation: CAWSWGQGNTGELFF. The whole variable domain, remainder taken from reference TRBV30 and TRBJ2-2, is SQTIHQWPATLVQPVGSPLSLECTVEGTSNPNLYWYRQAAGRGLQLLFYSVGIGQISSEVPQNLSASRPQDRQFILSSKKLLLSDSGFYLCAWSWGQGNTGELFFGEGSRLTVL.

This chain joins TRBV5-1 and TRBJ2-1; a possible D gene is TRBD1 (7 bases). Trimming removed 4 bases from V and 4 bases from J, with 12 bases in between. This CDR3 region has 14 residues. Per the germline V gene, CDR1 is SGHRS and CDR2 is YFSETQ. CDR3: CASSGGTAYNEQFF. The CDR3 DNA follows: TGCGCCAGCAGCGGGGGGACAGCGTACAATGAGCAGTTCTTC.

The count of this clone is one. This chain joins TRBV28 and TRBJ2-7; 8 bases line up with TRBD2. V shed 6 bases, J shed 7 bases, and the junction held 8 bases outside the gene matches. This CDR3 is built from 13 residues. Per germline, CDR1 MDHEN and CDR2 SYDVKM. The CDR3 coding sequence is TGTGCCAGCAGACCAGCGGGAGTATGGGAGCAGTACTTC. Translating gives CASRPAGVWEQYF.

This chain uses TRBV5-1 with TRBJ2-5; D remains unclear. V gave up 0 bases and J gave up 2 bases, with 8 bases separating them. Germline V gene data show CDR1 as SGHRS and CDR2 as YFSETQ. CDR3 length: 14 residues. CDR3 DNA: TGCGCCAGCAGCTTGGGGTTAGCTCAAGAGACCCAGTACTTC. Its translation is CASSLGLAQETQYF.

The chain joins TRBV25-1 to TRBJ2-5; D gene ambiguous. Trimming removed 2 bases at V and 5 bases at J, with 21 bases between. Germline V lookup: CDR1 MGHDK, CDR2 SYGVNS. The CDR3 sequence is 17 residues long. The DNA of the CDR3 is TGTGCCAGCAGTGAAGGGTCCCCGTTACGTGTACGGGAGACCCAGTACTTC. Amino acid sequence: CASSEGSPLRVRETQYF. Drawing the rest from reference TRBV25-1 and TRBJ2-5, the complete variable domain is EADIYQTPRYLVIGTGKKITLECSQTMGHDKMYWYQQDPGMELHLIHYSYGVNSTEKGDLSSESTVSRIRTEHFPLTLESARPSHTSQYLCASSEGSPLRVRETQYFGPGTRLLVL.